Following are 8 T cell receptor beta chains from one sample sequenced in a study of CD8+ T cells in alopecia areata. Sequencing templates came from extracted RNA that was reverse transcribed into cDNA. TCRdb's table, derived via immunoSEQ multiplex PCR, lists solely in-frame clones and lacks some. This sample has 70,000 to 95,000 clones, with just over 50% found just once. What was sequenced was NKG2D-high CD8+ T cells sorted from blood. The receptor set was obtained from a human donor with alopecia areata.

V and J are TRBV29-1 and TRBJ2-7; 8 nucleotides align to TRBD1. This CDR3 has 14 residues. Germline V gene lookup returns CDR1 SQVTM and CDR2 ANQGSEA. V shed 3 bases, J shed 3 bases, and the junction held 7 bases outside the gene matches. CDR3 DNA sequence: TGCAGCGTTGACATCCGACAGGGGCACTACGAGCAGTACTTC. Translation gives CSVDIRQGHYEQYF.

The chain joins TRBV29-1 to TRBJ2-3; D may be TRBD2 (5 bases). CDR1 SQVTM and CDR2 ANQGSEA come from the germline V gene. V lost 7 bases to trimming and J lost 2 bases, with 16 bases between them. This CDR3 comprises 14 residues. The CDR3 loop reads CSAFPGRFTDTQYF. Written as DNA, the CDR3 is TGCAGCGCCTTTCCGGGAAGGTTCACAGATACGCAGTATTTT.

V and J are TRBV30 and TRBJ2-1, with a tentative D call TRBD1 (6 bases). The CDR3 is made up of 12 amino acids. V dropped 3 bases and J dropped 6 bases, with 9 bases sitting between them. Germline CDR1 is GTSNPN and CDR2 is SVGIG (reference sequence). The CDR3 region is CAWSADSNEQFF. CDR3 DNA: TGTGCCTGGAGCGCGGACAGCAATGAGCAGTTCTTC.

The CDR3 sequence: CASSSGTGGFEQYF. CDR3 nucleotides: TGTGCCAGCAGCTCCGGGACAGGGGGTTTCGAGCAGTACTTC. The chain combines TRBV28 with TRBJ2-7, with 11 bases that match TRBD1. This CDR3 region has 14 residues. Trimming at V came to 6 bases and at J to 6 bases, leaving 7 bases not matched to a gene. The germline CDR1 and CDR2 sequences are MDHEN and SYDVKM.

The chain uses TRBV5-1 and TRBJ2-7, with 8 bases lining up with TRBD1. The CDR3 sequence is 13 residues long. J lost 5 bases, V lost 4 bases, and 5 bases had no gene match. Germline V lookup: CDR1 SGHRS, CDR2 YFSETQ. This CDR3 is CASSHRGDDEQYF. CDR3 DNA sequence: TGCGCCAGCAGCCACAGGGGGGACGACGAGCAGTACTTC.

This clone was observed once. Additional DNA sequences in this sample encode the identical CDR3. The CDR3 is CSVAGVNTEAFF. The CDR3 region has the DNA TGCAGCGTTGCAGGGGTTAATACTGAAGCTTTCTTT. This chain joins TRBV29-1 and TRBJ1-1; tentative D call: TRBD1 (6 bases). Germline-derived CDR1 and CDR2 are SQVTM and ANQGSEA. Trimming cost V 4 bases and J 5 bases, with 11 bases left between them. This CDR3 is 12 amino acids long.

The chain is built from TRBV30 and TRBJ2-7; either TRBD1 or TRBD2 may supply D (6 bases each). Trimming left V 4 bases short and J 2 bases short, with 21 bases between. Germline V gene data show CDR1 as GTSNPN and CDR2 as SVGIG (reference sequence). This CDR3 contains 16 residues. The CDR3 DNA is TGTGCCTGGACCCTCGGGGGCCCCGGGAAAACCTACGAGCAGTACTTC. This codes for CAWTLGGPGKTYEQYF.

This clone has only one observation. The gene calls are TRBV4-1 and TRBJ2-1; D uncertain. Germline V gene lookup returns CDR1 MGHRA and CDR2 YSYEKL. This CDR3 comprises 14 residues. Trimming cost V 4 bases and J 5 bases, with 12 bases left between them. The DNA of the CDR3 is TGCGCCAGCAGCCCCCACCTAAGCGACAATGAGCAGTTCTTC. Amino acid sequence: CASSPHLSDNEQFF.